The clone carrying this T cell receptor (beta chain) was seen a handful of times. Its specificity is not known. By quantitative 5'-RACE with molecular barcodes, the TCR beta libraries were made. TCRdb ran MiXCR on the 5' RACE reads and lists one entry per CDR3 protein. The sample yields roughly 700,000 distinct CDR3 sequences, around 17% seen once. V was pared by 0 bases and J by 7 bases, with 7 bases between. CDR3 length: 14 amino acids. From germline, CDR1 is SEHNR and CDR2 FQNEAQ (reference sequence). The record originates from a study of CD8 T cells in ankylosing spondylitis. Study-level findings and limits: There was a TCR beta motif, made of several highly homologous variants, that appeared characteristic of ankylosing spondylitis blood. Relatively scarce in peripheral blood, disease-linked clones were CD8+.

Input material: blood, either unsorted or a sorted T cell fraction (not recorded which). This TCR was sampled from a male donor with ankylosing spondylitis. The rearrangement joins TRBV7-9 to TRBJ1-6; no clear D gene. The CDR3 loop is CASSLANPNSPLHF. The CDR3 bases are TGTGCCAGCAGCTTAGCCAATCCAAATTCACCCCTCCACTTT.